This T cell receptor beta chain came from a study of monozygotic twins with inflammatory bowel disease. TCRdb re-called the 5' RACE reads and catalogs CDR3 proteins one per entry, DNA excluded. The listing contains about 300,000 distinct CDR3 sequences. The CDR3 contains 16 residues. The germline gives CDR1 LGHDT, CDR2 YNNKEL (reference sequence). This sequence originates from a human donor with ulcerative colitis or Crohn's disease, or a healthy co-twin of an affected twin (not recorded which). The V call is TRBV3-1, the J call TRBJ2-1; TCRdb designates TRBD1, a call that cannot be tested without DNA. The source material was blood. This CDR3 reads CASGQVLGQTYNEQFF.